This TCR beta chain comes out of a study of CD8 T cells in ankylosing spondylitis. Study-level results: Matched ankylosing spondylitis synovial fluid reportedly contained a significantly enriched population of disease-linked clones. Within ankylosing spondylitis blood, a TCR beta motif made up of roughly eight highly homologous variants appeared to be characteristic.

V was pared by 5 bases and J by 2 bases, with 11 bases between. Per the germline V gene, CDR1 is SGHNT and CDR2 is YENEEA. The CDR3 contains 14 residues. A remark on this clonotype: Its specificity is not known.

Molecular-barcoded quantitative 5'-RACE produced these TCR beta libraries. TCRdb re-called the 5' RACE reads through MiXCR, storing one row per CDR3 protein. The top ten clones hold 2.6% of a sample with roughly 230,000 distinct CDR3 sequences, about 10% of them seen once. The specimen sequenced was blood, either unsorted or a sorted T cell fraction (not recorded which). The gene calls are TRBV11-3 and TRBJ2-3, with D maybe TRBD2 (5 bases). This receptor was obtained from a male donor with ankylosing spondylitis or in good health (not recorded which). CDR3 DNA sequence: TGTGCCAGCAGCCCCCGAGGGTACACAGATACGCAGTATTTT. Amino acids: CASSPRGYTDTQYF.